The next 18 T cell receptor beta chains were all read from a single sample in a study of blood T cell repertoires in COVID-19. The repertoire was sequenced with immunoSEQ multiplex PCR; TCRdb's copy has only in-frame clones and lacks some. Among 270,000 or so clones, approximately 89% were seen once, and the ten largest hold about 3%. Input material: PBMCs or T cells enriched from blood (not recorded which). The receptors originated from a man aged 35 to 55 who had been exposed to COVID-19.

The CDR3 sequence: CATSVQGTSNTEAFF. The CDR3 nucleotides read TGTGCCACCAGTGTTCAGGGGACGAGTAACACTGAAGCTTTCTTT. The chain couples TRBV24-1 to TRBJ1-1; tentatively, D is TRBD1 (6 bases). Trimming stripped 5 bases from V and 2 bases from J, with 14 bases between. The CDR3 runs 15 residues. The germline V gene has CDR1 KGHDR and CDR2 SFDVKD.

CDR3 DNA sequence: TGTGCCAGCAGCCAGGGGGTCTCTGGAAACACCATATATTTT. This sequence encodes CASSQGVSGNTIYF. The rearrangement uses TRBV28 and TRBJ1-3; TRBD1 aligns across 7 bases. Germline V CDR1 and CDR2: MDHEN, SYDVKM. This CDR3 has 14 residues. With 6 bases clipped from V and 0 bases from J, the junction kept 2 bases outside the gene matches.

The chain joins TRBV18 to TRBJ2-1; the match to TRBD2 covers 7 bases. The junction had 4 bases not matched to a gene; V was cut back by 5 bases and J by 0 bases. The germline V gene encodes CDR1 KGHSH and CDR2 LQKENI. CDR3 length: 15 amino acids. The CDR3 DNA reads TGTGCCAGCTCATCCCAGCGGGACTCCTACAATGAGCAGTTCTTC. Its translation: CASSSQRDSYNEQFF. Drawing the rest from reference TRBV18 and TRBJ2-1, the complete variable domain is NAGVMQNPRHLVRRRGQEARLRCSPMKGHSHVYWYRQLPEEGLKFMVYLQKENIIDESGMPKERFSAEFPKEGPSILRIQQVVRGDSAAYFCASSSQRDSYNEQFFGPGTRLTVL.

This chain links TRBV28 with TRBJ2-1; 7 nucleotides align to TRBD1. J gave up 5 bases and V 1 base, and 5 bases lay outside the gene matches. This CDR3 comprises 15 residues. CDR1 MDHEN and CDR2 SYDVKM come from the germline V gene. CDR3 sequence reads: CASSLLDRRNNEQFF. As DNA, the CDR3 is TGTGCCAGCAGTTTATTGGACAGGAGAAACAATGAGCAGTTCTTC.

V and J are TRBV28 and TRBJ2-7; D is unresolved. There are 16 residues in the CDR3. Trimming stripped 6 bases from V and 0 bases from J, with 18 bases between. Germline V gene lookup returns CDR1 MDHEN and CDR2 SYDVKM. The CDR3 region is CASSSPPRIISYEQYF. In DNA form, the CDR3 reads TGTGCCAGCAGCTCTCCGCCGCGGATCATCTCCTACGAGCAGTACTTC.

This clone occurred once. V is TRBV7-2 and J is TRBJ2-5; 11 nucleotides match TRBD2. Trimming took 3 bases from V and 5 from J; bases not matched to a gene: 8. This CDR3 spans 16 amino acids. Germline V gives CDR1 SGHTA, CDR2 FQGNSA. This chain's CDR3 is CASSFLGPSGGETQYF. CDR3 nucleotide sequence: TGTGCCAGCAGCTTTTTAGGCCCTAGCGGGGGGGAGACCCAGTACTTC.

The chain joins TRBV5-5 to TRBJ2-7, with TRBD2 identical over 12 bases. The trim removed 0 bases at V and 7 bases at J, leaving 5 bases unmatched. Germline lookup yields CDR1 SGHKS and CDR2 YYEKEE (reference sequence). The CDR3 has 15 residues. In DNA, the CDR3 is TGTGCCAGCAGCTTGGGACTAGCGGGAGCTGAGGAGCAGTACTTC. Its protein product is CASSLGLAGAEEQYF.

The count of this clone is one. The chain couples TRBV9 to TRBJ2-7, with D possibly matching TRBD1 (5 bases). This CDR3 has 15 residues. Germline CDR1 SGDLS, CDR2 YYNGEE. Deletions cut 2 bases from V and 0 bases from J, with 12 bases between. CDR3 in DNA: TGTGCCAGCAGCGTTGGGGCAGCAAGCTCCTACGAGCAGTACTTC. It codes for CASSVGAASSYEQYF.

The chain joins TRBV12-3 or TRBV12-4 to TRBJ1-5; the D gene is possibly TRBD1 (5 bases). Trimming took off 9 bases at V and 1 base at J, with 10 bases between the two ends. This CDR3 is 13 amino acids long. The CDR3 DNA reads as TGTGCCAGTTCCGGACAAAGCAATCAGCCCCAGCATTTT. Amino acid sequence: CASSGQSNQPQHF.

The chain carries TRBV27 and TRBJ1-2; 8 positions agree with TRBD1. CDR3 length: 18 residues. Looked up from germline, CDR1 is MNHEY and CDR2 is SMNVEV (reference sequence). Unmatched junction bases numbered 16, after V lost 1 base and J lost 6 bases. Written as DNA, the CDR3 is TGTGCCAGCAGTTTATTATCGAGCCTAAATGACAGGGGAAATGGCTACACCTTC. Encoded protein: CASSLLSSLNDRGNGYTF.

This chain links TRBV5-4 with TRBJ2-3; 10 bases map to TRBD2. The CDR3 sequence is 15 residues long. Trimming removed 0 bases from V and 5 bases from J; junction bases left unmatched: 3. Germline V gene sequence: CDR1 SGHNT, CDR2 YYREEE (reference sequence). The CDR3 spells CASSLEPSGGDTQYF. The CDR3 DNA follows: TGTGCCAGCAGCTTGGAGCCTAGCGGGGGAGATACGCAGTATTTT.

The chain couples TRBV28 to TRBJ2-4; maybe TRBD2 (7 bases). V was shortened by 2 bases and J by 1 base, with 15 bases between the two germline ends. CDR3 length: 17 residues. In germline, CDR1 is MDHEN, CDR2 SYDVKM. This CDR3 is CASSLTQGRGAKNIQYF. The CDR3 DNA reads as TGTGCCAGCAGTTTAACCCAGGGGAGGGGCGCCAAAAACATTCAGTACTTC.

The rearrangement links TRBV5-1 to TRBJ1-5; 8 bases fit TRBD1. CDR1 is SGHRS and CDR2 is YFSETQ in the germline V gene. This CDR3 is 15 amino acids long. V was pared by 4 bases and J by 3 bases, with 6 bases of the junction left unmatched. CDR3 nucleotides: TGCGCCAGCAGCCTTGGACAGGGTGCCAATCAGCCCCAGCATTTT. This encodes CASSLGQGANQPQHF.

The rearrangement links TRBV19 to TRBJ2-7; 14 bases are a match to TRBD2. This CDR3 region has 15 residues. Germline-derived CDR1 and CDR2 are LNHDA and SQIVND (reference sequence). J lost 2 bases, V lost 6 bases, and 3 bases had no gene match. The CDR3 reads CASRTSGRGTYEQYF. The CDR3 region has the DNA TGTGCCAGTAGGACTAGCGGGAGGGGGACCTACGAGCAGTACTTC.

This clone was recorded only once. V is TRBV29-1 and J is TRBJ2-5; 12 nucleotides match TRBD2. This CDR3 is 15 amino acids long. Germline V gene lookup returns CDR1 SQVTM and CDR2 ANQGSEA. Trimming at V came to 4 bases and at J to 4 bases, leaving 7 bases not matched to a gene. CDR3 region: CSVASGLAGRETQYF. CDR3 nucleotide sequence: TGCAGCGTTGCCTCCGGACTAGCGGGAAGAGAGACCCAGTACTTC.

The rearrangement joins TRBV13 to TRBJ2-3, with a weak D call TRBD2 (6 bases). The CDR3 runs 16 residues. Trimming shortened V by 3 bases and J by 1 base, and 14 bases separated the two germline ends. Germline V gives CDR1 PRHDT, CDR2 FYEKMQ (reference sequence). The CDR3 region is CASSLTSPGGTDTQYF. The CDR3 DNA follows: TGTGCCAGCAGCTTGACTAGTCCCGGAGGCACAGATACGCAGTATTTT.

The V and J genes are TRBV4-1 and TRBJ2-7; 8 bases map to TRBD2. CDR1 is MGHRA, CDR2 YSYEKL, per germline. Unmatched junction bases numbered 9, after V lost 4 bases and J lost 7 bases. CDR3 length: 14 amino acids. This chain's CDR3 is CASSPGTRLKEQYF. The CDR3 nucleotides are TGCGCCAGCAGCCCCGGGACTAGGCTTAAAGAGCAGTACTTC.

CDR3 DNA: TGTGCCAGCTCACCCGATAATTCACCCCTCCACTTT. Protein sequence: CASSPDNSPLHF. This sequence joins TRBV18 and TRBJ1-6; D ambiguous. V shed 3 bases and J shed 5 bases, with 2 bases lying between them. The CDR3 length is 12 residues. Germline V gene sequence: CDR1 KGHSH, CDR2 LQKENI.